This T cell receptor (beta chain) was profiled in a study of T cell repertoires in cytomegalovirus infection. General study findings and limits: Public TCR beta family frequency separated CMV-and-HLA carriers, including in an independent cohort.

This clonotype was seen many times. Its matching antigen is unknown. Germline V gene sequence: CDR1 MNHNS, CDR2 SASEGT. The CDR3 extends over 14 amino acids. Between the trimmed V and J ends, which lost 5 bases and 1 base, there was a span of 10 bases. TCRdb itself ran the reads through MiXCR, one entry per CDR3 protein. The sample has fewer than 250,000 distinct CDR3 sequences; approximately 13% are singletons. The genes are TRBV6-1 and TRBJ2-3; possible D gene TRBD2, 6 bases. Sequencing input: PBMCs. The source is a human donor in good health (CMV status not recorded). Some clones in this sample may be carry-over from other donors' samples. The CDR3 bases are TGTGCCAGCAGTCCTAGCGCCCGCACAGATACGCAGTATTTT. Translating it yields CASSPSARTDTQYF.